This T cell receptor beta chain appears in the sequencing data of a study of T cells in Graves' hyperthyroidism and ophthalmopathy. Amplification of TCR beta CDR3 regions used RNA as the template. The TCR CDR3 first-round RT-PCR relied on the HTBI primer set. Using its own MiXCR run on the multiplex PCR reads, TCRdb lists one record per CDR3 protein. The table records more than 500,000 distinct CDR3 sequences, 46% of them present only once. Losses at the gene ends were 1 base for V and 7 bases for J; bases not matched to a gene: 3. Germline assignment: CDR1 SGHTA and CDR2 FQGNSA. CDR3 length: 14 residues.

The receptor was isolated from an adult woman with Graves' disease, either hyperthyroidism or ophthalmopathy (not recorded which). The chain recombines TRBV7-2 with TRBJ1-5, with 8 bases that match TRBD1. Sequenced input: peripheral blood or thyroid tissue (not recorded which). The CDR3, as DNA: TGTGCCAGCAGCTTAGGCAGGGGGCACCAGCCCCAGCATTTT. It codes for CASSLGRGHQPQHF.